This T cell receptor (beta chain) was captured in a study of blood T cells in healthy people across ages. Whole-study findings and limits: Both naive CD4+ cell counts and diversity were greater in long-lived donors than in aged donors. Because donor CMV status was unknown, expanded clonotype changes were possibly confounded. Estimates drawn from one million T cells were deemed to understate diversity.

The V and J ends lost 3 bases and 4 bases respectively, with 13 bases between them. The V gene's germline CDR1 is SQVTM and CDR2 ANQGSEA. This CDR3 contains 14 residues. Sample-barcoded 5' priming and a J-beta primer mix drove a second PCR of about 6 to 12 cycles. The yield of each sample was at least 2.5 million CDR3-containing paired-end reads. TCRdb reprocessed the 5' RACE reads with MiXCR, giving one entry per CDR3 protein. The sample gives roughly 800,000 distinct CDR3 sequences, 55% to 75% of which show up once; around 22% is in the top ten. This clonotype was seen many times. Antigen specificity is unknown.

The genes are TRBV29-1 and TRBJ1-3; D is perhaps TRBD1 (5 bases). This clonotype was sampled from a man younger than 40 in good health. The material sequenced was blood. The CDR3, as DNA: TGCAGCGTTGACCGGGACGGCCACGGAAACACCATATATTTT. Amino acid sequence: CSVDRDGHGNTIYF.